This T cell receptor (beta chain) was retrieved from a study of T cells in Graves' hyperthyroidism and ophthalmopathy. There were TCR beta CDR3 regions amplified from RNA transcripts. The HTBI primer set drove a first-round RT-PCR of the TCR CDR3. A single record per CDR3 protein comes from TCRdb applying MiXCR to the multiplex PCR reads. The data contain some 370,000 distinct CDR3 sequences, over 11% of them singletons. The table lists this clonotype with a few counts. One base away lies a much larger clone, so this may be a sequencing read error. This receptor was obtained from a man aged 50 or older with Graves' ophthalmopathy. The sequenced sample was blood.

The CDR3: CASSQGPGEQFF. The CDR3 DNA reads as TGTGCCAGCAGCCAAGGACCTGGGGAGCAGTTCTTC. This chain uses TRBV3-1 with TRBJ2-1; the D is unclear. V was clipped by 1 base and J by 10 bases, with 8 bases between them. This CDR3 region has 12 residues. The germline CDR1 and CDR2 sequences are LGHDT and YNNKEL (reference sequence).